These 19 T cell receptor beta chains were sequenced from one sample in a study of response to subunit inactivated influenza vaccine. MiXCR was run by TCRdb on the RT-PCR reads, yielding one entry per CDR3 protein. This table has 450,000 to 550,000 distinct CDR3 sequences, about 25% appearing once. The sequencing used CD4+ T cells sorted from PBMCs, collected about 5 days after vaccination. The source of these receptors is a man aged 50-59 years who received an inactivated influenza vaccine.

The chain couples TRBV6-2 or TRBV6-3 to TRBJ2-1; 8 bases align to TRBD2. CDR1 and CDR2 from the germline V gene are MNHEY and SVGEGT. V shed 2 bases and J 0 bases; nucleotides not matched to a gene: 3. There are 16 residues in the CDR3. The CDR3 here is CASSYAGTSSYNEQFF. Written as DNA, the CDR3 is TGTGCCAGCAGTTACGCAGGGACTAGCTCCTACAATGAGCAGTTCTTC.

The chain couples TRBV15 to TRBJ1-1, with 7 bases aligning to TRBD1. Germline CDR1 is LNHNV and CDR2 is YYDKDF (reference sequence). The CDR3 spans 16 residues. Unmatched junction bases numbered 11, after V lost 3 bases and J lost 4 bases. CDR3 bases: TGTGCCACCAGCAGGGACCGGGACAGAAGCCCCACTGAAGCTTTCTTT. Amino acids: CATSRDRDRSPTEAFF. The complete variable domain, with remaining parts taken from reference TRBV15 and TRBJ1-1, reads DAMVIQNPRYQVTQFGKPVTLSCSQTLNHNVMYWYQQKSSQAPKLLFHYYDKDFNNEADTPDNFQSRRPNTSFCFLDIRSPGLGDTAMYLCATSRDRDRSPTEAFFGQGTRLTVV.

The V and J genes are TRBV20-1 and TRBJ2-2; no clear D gene. The CDR3 has 13 amino acids. The germline V and J ends were trimmed by 3 bases and 4 bases, with 9 bases remaining between them. Germline V gives CDR1 DFQATT, CDR2 SNEGSKA (reference sequence). CDR3 sequence: CSARRPVTGELFF. The CDR3 DNA reads TGCAGTGCTAGGCGACCGGTCACCGGGGAGCTGTTTTTT.

There are a few counts of this clonotype. V gene TRBV7-9 combines with J gene TRBJ2-1; 9 bases match TRBD2. The V gene end was trimmed by 5 bases and the J gene end by 7 bases; junction bases not matched to a gene: 9. Germline V gene sequence: CDR1 SEHNR, CDR2 FQNEAQ (reference sequence). This CDR3 contains 15 residues. CDR3 in DNA: TGTGCCAGCAGCAACAGCGGGGGGCGCGCGAATGAGCAGTTCTTC. Protein product: CASSNSGGRANEQFF.

This clonotype has only a few counts. The chain carries TRBV15 and TRBJ2-5; D could derive from TRBD1 or TRBD2 (5 bases each). Trimming cost V 2 bases and J 3 bases, with 10 bases left between them. Per germline, CDR1 LNHNV and CDR2 YYDKDF (reference sequence). CDR3 size: 14 residues. The CDR3 DNA reads as TGTGCCACCAGCAGAACTGGGACCAAAGAGACCCAGTACTTC. It is translated as CATSRTGTKETQYF.

The chain combines TRBV21-1 with TRBJ2-7; the table assigns TRBD1, which was not confirmed against the DNA. TRBV21-1 is annotated as a pseudogene. This CDR3 has 15 residues. As DNA, the CDR3 is TGTGCCAGCAACCCCGACAGGGAACGGGCCTACGAGCAGTACTTC. Encoded protein: CASNPDRERAYEQYF.

This clonotype showed up just a few times. The V call is TRBV12-3 or TRBV12-4, the J call TRBJ2-5; 7 bases agree with TRBD2. Trimming took 2 bases from V and 2 from J; bases not matched to a gene: 5. CDR3 size: 15 residues. CDR3 coding DNA: TGTGCCAGCAGTTTACCTGGGGGGGGACAAGAGACCCAGTACTTC. Translation: CASSLPGGGQETQYF.

This clonotype was observed a handful of times. This sequence joins TRBV20-1 and TRBJ2-3; TRBD2 might be the D (5 bases). Germline V gene lookup returns CDR1 DFQATT and CDR2 SNEGSKA (reference sequence). Trimming stripped 3 bases from V and 0 bases from J, with 13 bases between. The CDR3 runs 15 residues. CDR3 nucleotide sequence: TGCAGTGCTAGGGGTACTAGACCTAGCACAGATACGCAGTATTTT. It specifies CSARGTRPSTDTQYF.

This clonotype showed up just a few times. V and J are TRBV3-1 and TRBJ2-7, with D uncertain. Germline-derived CDR1 and CDR2 are LGHDT and YNNKEL (reference sequence). The CDR3 sequence is 14 residues long. V gave up 1 base and J gave up 4 bases, with 11 bases separating them. CDR3 region: CASSQGVYVYEQYF. In DNA, the CDR3 is TGTGCCAGCAGCCAAGGGGTCTATGTATACGAGCAGTACTTC.

This clonotype has a single count. The CDR3 does not end in the conserved phenylalanine or tryptophan, so this is likely a read error. This chain joins TRBV7-2 and TRBJ2-5; TRBD2 aligns across 12 bases. From germline, CDR1 is SGHTA and CDR2 FQGNSA. V lost 2 bases and J lost 5; bases outside the gene matches: 3. The CDR3 spans 15 residues. DNA of the CDR3: TGTGCCAGCAGCTTACCGACTAGCGGGAGTGAGACCCAGTACTAC. Protein sequence: CASSLPTSGSETQYY.

Comments on this clonotype: A much larger clone lies one base from this, so it may be a read error. The V gene is TRBV7-2, the J gene TRBJ2-7; 10 bases are shared with TRBD2. The germline V gene encodes CDR1 SGHTA and CDR2 FQGNSA. The CDR3 spans 16 residues. Trimming cost V 5 bases and J 4 bases; bases outside gene matches: 11. The chain's CDR3 is CASSVLNSAGGYEQYF. DNA for the CDR3: TGTGCCAGCAGCGTCCTCAATTCAGCGGGAGGGTACGAGCAGTACTTC.

This clonotype has more than one count but fewer than ten. The CDR3 sequence is CASTLTSGPGTQYF. CDR3 nucleotide sequence: TGTGCCAGCACCTTAACTAGCGGGCCGGGTACGCAGTATTTT. The J gene is TRBJ2-3, the V gene TRBV12-3 or TRBV12-4, with 9 nucleotides matching TRBD2. V shed 7 bases and J 8 bases; nucleotides not matched to a gene: 10. The length of the CDR3 is 14 residues.

This clonotype was found many times. This chain joins TRBV20-1 and TRBJ2-7; 7 bases map to TRBD2. This CDR3 is 13 amino acids long. Trimming removed 5 bases from V and 3 bases from J; junction bases left unmatched: 7. Germline CDR1 reads DFQATT; CDR2 reads SNEGSKA (reference sequence). CDR3 nucleotide sequence: TGCAGTGCTGAAGGCGGGAGCGTCTACGAGCAGTACTTC. It is translated as CSAEGGSVYEQYF.

This clonotype has more than one count but fewer than ten. The rearrangement uses TRBV28 and TRBJ1-4; tentative D call: TRBD1 (5 bases). The CDR3 contains 15 residues. The V gene's germline CDR1 is MDHEN and CDR2 SYDVKM. The V gene lost 4 bases and the J gene lost 7 bases, with 16 bases spanning the gap. The CDR3 coding sequence is TGTGCCAGCAGTTCCCCGACCAGGGCGAGTGAAAAACTGTTTTTT. It translates to CASSSPTRASEKLFF.

In its sample, this clonotype was seen a few times. V usage is TRBV7-2 and J usage is TRBJ2-5; D may be TRBD1 (6 bases). Trimming shortened V by 2 bases and J by 2 bases, and 9 bases separated the two germline ends. The CDR3 has 14 amino acids. Germline CDR1 is SGHTA and CDR2 is FQGNSA. The CDR3: CASSLWGQQETQYF. CDR3 DNA sequence: TGTGCCAGCAGCTTATGGGGGCAGCAAGAGACCCAGTACTTC.

This clonotype was recorded a few times. J is TRBJ2-3 and V is TRBV25-1; D not certain. The CDR3 is 13 amino acids. Trimming pared 5 bases from V and 4 bases from J, leaving 10 bases between. Germline CDR1 reads MGHDK; CDR2 reads SYGVNS. The CDR3 nucleotides are TGTGCCAGCAGTCGCACAGACCCAGATACGCAGTATTTT. Protein sequence: CASSRTDPDTQYF.

The chain employs TRBV16 and TRBJ1-3, with D perhaps TRBD1 (6 bases). V was cut by 0 bases and J by 0 bases, with 9 bases left in between. Germline loops: CDR1 KGHSY, CDR2 FQNENV. The CDR3 loop spans 16 amino acids. The DNA for the CDR3 is TGTGCCAGCAGCCAATCTACAGGGAGCTCTGGAAACACCATATATTTT. Translation gives CASSQSTGSSGNTIYF.

The CDR3 coding sequence is TGTGCCATCAGTGAGGGATCTTGGCGGGAGATCAGGAATGAGCAGTTCTTC. This sequence encodes CAISEGSWREIRNEQFF. The chain uses TRBV10-3 and TRBJ2-1; 7 bases align to TRBD2. V dropped 2 bases and J dropped 7; count of bases not matched to a gene: 14. Germline V CDR1 and CDR2: ENHRY, SYGVKD. The CDR3 is 17 amino acids.

The chain is built from TRBV20-1 and TRBJ1-4; unclear D gene. The CDR3 runs to 14 residues. Trimming removed 5 bases at V and 6 bases at J, with 16 bases between. Germline V gene lookup returns CDR1 DFQATT and CDR2 SNEGSKA (reference sequence). The CDR3 here is CSASSGRFDEKLFF. As DNA, the CDR3 is TGCAGTGCTTCTAGTGGACGGTTTGATGAAAAACTGTTTTTT.